The 22 T cell receptor beta chains in this list originate from one sample, sequenced in a study of beta chain features in type 1 diabetes. Investigators reverse transcribed all isolated RNA, so they sequenced expressed TCRB transcripts. The data were produced by immunoSEQ multiplex PCR, yet TCRdb's version contains in-frame clones alone and is incomplete. Among under 20,000 clones, approximately 50% were seen once, and the ten largest hold approximately 0.4%. The sequenced material came from stem cell memory CD4+ T cells from blood. These receptors were collected from a man between 18 and 35 years old in good health.

The genes are TRBV30 and TRBJ2-1; D not certain. The ends were cut back, 8 bases at V and 8 bases at J, with 7 bases in the middle. Germline V gene data show CDR1 as GTSNPN and CDR2 as SVGIG (reference sequence). The CDR3 is 9 residues long. Written as DNA, the CDR3 is TGTGCCCTCGCGGATGAGCAGTTCTTC. The encoded protein is CALADEQFF. The full variable domain, rest sourced from reference TRBV30 and TRBJ2-1, is SQTIHQWPATLVQPVGSPLSLECTVEGTSNPNLYWYRQAAGRGLQLLFYSVGIGQISSEVPQNLSASRPQDRQFILSSKKLLLSDSGFYLCALADEQFFGPGTRLTVL.

J is TRBJ2-2 and V is TRBV30; the match to TRBD2 covers 14 bases. CDR1 and CDR2 from the germline V gene are GTSNPN and SVGIG (reference sequence). J lost 6 bases, V lost 2 bases, and 8 bases had no gene match. The CDR3 has 17 amino acids. In DNA form, the CDR3 reads TGTGCCTGGAGTCTGACTAGCGGGGGGGCTAGGGCCGGGGAGCTGTTTTTT. The encoded protein is CAWSLTSGGARAGELFF. Variable domain in full (rest from reference TRBV30 and TRBJ2-2): SQTIHQWPATLVQPVGSPLSLECTVEGTSNPNLYWYRQAAGRGLQLLFYSVGIGQISSEVPQNLSASRPQDRQFILSSKKLLLSDSGFYLCAWSLTSGGARAGELFFGEGSRLTVL.

The genes are TRBV2 and TRBJ1-3; D not certain. Trimming took 7 bases from V and 0 from J, leaving 16 bases between them. This CDR3 is 16 amino acids long. The V gene's germline CDR1 is SNHLY and CDR2 FYNNEI. CDR3 protein: CASTTRRSTSGNTIYF. For the CDR3, the DNA is TGTGCCAGCACCACTAGGAGGTCTACCTCTGGAAACACCATATATTTT.

This clone was picked up one time. The V gene is TRBV7-6, the J gene TRBJ2-1; weak D call: TRBD2 (6 bases). Germline V gives CDR1 SGHVS, CDR2 FNYEAQ. Trimming took 1 base from V and 5 from J, leaving 12 bases between them. The length of the CDR3 is 15 residues. The CDR3 reads CASSLVGGADNEQFF. CDR3 DNA: TGTGCCAGCAGCTTAGTGGGCGGGGCCGACAATGAGCAGTTCTTC.

This chain joins TRBV5-6 and TRBJ2-7; 9 bases agree with TRBD1. Looked up from germline, CDR1 is SGHDT and CDR2 is YYEEEE. V lost 4 bases and J lost 4; bases outside the gene matches: 6. CDR3 length equals 14 residues. DNA of the CDR3: TGTGCCAGCAGCAAAAGGACAGGGGTATACGAGCAGTACTTC. Amino acid sequence: CASSKRTGVYEQYF.

This clone was detected a few times. The chain couples TRBV30 to TRBJ2-7; the D gene is possibly TRBD1 (5 bases). CDR1 and CDR2 (germline): GTSNPN, SVGIG (reference sequence). CDR3 length equals 14 residues. Deletions cut 0 bases from V and 4 bases from J, with 13 bases between. CDR3 in amino acids: CAWSVKGAYYEQYF. CDR3 nucleotide sequence: TGTGCCTGGAGTGTTAAAGGGGCATATTACGAGCAGTACTTC. Using reference TRBV30 and TRBJ2-7 for the parts outside the CDR3, the full variable domain is SQTIHQWPATLVQPVGSPLSLECTVEGTSNPNLYWYRQAAGRGLQLLFYSVGIGQISSEVPQNLSASRPQDRQFILSSKKLLLSDSGFYLCAWSVKGAYYEQYFGPGTRLTVT.

The CDR3 sequence: CAWTSWEGRGADTQYF. CDR3 coding DNA: TGTGCCTGGACTAGTTGGGAGGGAAGGGGCGCAGATACGCAGTATTTT. The V and J genes are TRBV30 and TRBJ2-3; 7 bases are shared with TRBD2. The V segment lost 4 bases and the J segment 4 bases; nucleotides outside the gene matches: 14. Germline assignment: CDR1 GTSNPN and CDR2 SVGIG (reference sequence). The CDR3 consists of 16 residues.

This sequence joins TRBV19 and TRBJ2-2; tentative D call: TRBD1 (6 bases). V lost 1 base, J lost 2 bases, and 8 bases lay in between. The CDR3 spans 15 residues. Germline loops: CDR1 LNHDA, CDR2 SQIVND (reference sequence). The CDR3: CASSIGGLNTGELFF. CDR3 DNA: TGTGCCAGTAGTATAGGGGGGCTCAACACCGGGGAGCTGTTTTTT.

DNA of the CDR3: TGTGCCAGCAGCCCCCCGGGGGGTGAGACCCAGTACTTC. Amino acids: CASSPPGGETQYF. The rearrangement joins TRBV7-2 to TRBJ2-5; 7 bases map to TRBD2. The CDR3 spans 13 residues. Trimming cost V 5 bases and J 5 bases; bases outside gene matches: 5. CDR1 is SGHTA, CDR2 FQGNSA, per germline. The full variable domain, in which reference TRBV7-2 and TRBJ2-5 provide the parts outside the CDR3, is GAGVSQSPSNKVTEKGKDVELRCDPISGHTALYWYRQSLGQGLEFLIYFQGNSAPDKSGLPSDRFSAERTGGSVSTLTIQRTQQEDSAVYLCASSPPGGETQYFGPGTRLLVL.

V is TRBV29-1 and J is TRBJ1-1, with D possibly matching TRBD1 (6 bases). Trimming stripped 8 bases from V and 10 bases from J, with 20 bases between. The CDR3 is 12 amino acids. Germline V CDR1 and CDR2: SQVTM, ANQGSEA. As DNA, the CDR3 is TGCAGCACTGAGGTACTCACAGGGTTAGCTTTCTTT. Its translation is CSTEVLTGLAFF.

CDR3 sequence (DNA): TGTGCCAGCAGCTTGGACCCGCGGGCCCAGTACTTC. Translated, it gives CASSLDPRAQYF. This chain joins TRBV5-6 and TRBJ2-5; the D gene is possibly TRBD2 (5 bases). Germline V gene lookup returns CDR1 SGHDT and CDR2 YYEEEE. CDR3 size: 12 residues. V dropped 0 bases and J dropped 9 bases, with 9 bases sitting between them.

This chain joins TRBV29-1 and TRBJ2-6, with a tentative D call TRBD1 (5 bases). The CDR3 has 17 residues. Trimming removed 1 base at V and 0 bases at J, with 13 bases between. The germline gives CDR1 SQVTM, CDR2 ANQGSEA. CDR3 in DNA: TGCAGCGTTGAAGGACAGCTAACTTCCTCTGGGGCCAACGTCCTGACTTTC. Its protein product is CSVEGQLTSSGANVLTF. Complete variable domain (other parts from reference TRBV29-1 and TRBJ2-6): SAVISQKPSRDICQRGTSLTIQCQVDSQVTMMFWYRQQPGQSLTLIATANQGSEATYESGFVIDKFPISRPNLTFSTLTVSNMSPEDSSIYLCSVEGQLTSSGANVLTFGAGSRLTVL.

The V and J genes are TRBV28 and TRBJ1-5; D perhaps matches TRBD1 (5 bases). V shed 6 bases and J shed 7 bases, with 10 bases lying between them. Germline V gene sequence: CDR1 MDHEN, CDR2 SYDVKM. This CDR3 contains 12 residues. CDR3 DNA sequence: TGTGCCAGCAGAACAGGAATGCAGCCCCAGCATTTT. Its translation: CASRTGMQPQHF.

The J gene is TRBJ2-5, the V gene TRBV4-1; 11 positions match TRBD1. Judging by the DNA end, TRBJ2-7 fits better; the J call may be wrong. The CDR3 length is 14 residues. Germline V gene data show CDR1 as MGHRA and CDR2 as YSYEKL. The CDR3 DNA reads TGCGCCAGCAGCCAAGGGGACAGGGGGTACGAGCAGTACTTC. Translated: CASSQGDRGYEQYF.

This chain joins TRBV28 and TRBJ1-1, with 7 positions matching TRBD1. CDR3 length equals 15 residues. After removal of 11 bases from V and 6 bases from J, the junction contained 18 bases not matched to a gene. Germline CDR1 and CDR2: MDHEN and SYDVKM. The CDR3 DNA is TGTGCCGGAGCCAGACAGGGAGCCGGGACGGCTGAAGCTTTCTTT. As protein: CAGARQGAGTAEAFF.

This sequence joins TRBV28 and TRBJ1-2; 7 bases are a match to TRBD1. This CDR3 is built from 17 residues. The germline gives CDR1 MDHEN, CDR2 SYDVKM. The V gene end was trimmed by 2 bases and the J gene end by 4 bases; junction bases not matched to a gene: 13. As DNA, the CDR3 is TGTGCCAGCAGTTTAGGGGCAGGGGGGAATTACGGCTATGGCTACACCTTC. Protein sequence: CASSLGAGGNYGYGYTF.

The CDR3 coding sequence is TGTGCCAGCAGTTTCGGGGGTTATGGTGATACGCAGTATTTT. Amino acids: CASSFGGYGDTQYF. This chain connects TRBV27 to TRBJ2-3, with D tentatively TRBD2 (6 bases). V lost 3 bases and J lost 6, with 13 bases in between. The CDR3 loop spans 14 amino acids. Per germline, CDR1 MNHEY and CDR2 SMNVEV (reference sequence).

This clone was detected a few times. The chain uses TRBV19 and TRBJ2-7, with a possible D match to TRBD1 (6 bases). Germline loops: CDR1 LNHDA, CDR2 SQIVND (reference sequence). The CDR3 runs to 15 residues. The V end lost 5 bases, the J end lost 4 bases, and 18 bases lay between the germline ends. CDR3 DNA: TGTGCCAGTAGTTCCCGGACAGTAGGGAAATACGAGCAGTACTTC. As protein: CASSSRTVGKYEQYF.

This chain connects TRBV6-5 to TRBJ2-7; 7 nucleotides agree with TRBD1. Germline loops: CDR1 MNHEY, CDR2 SVGAGI. V dropped 6 bases and J dropped 0; count of bases not matched to a gene: 8. This CDR3 spans 15 amino acids. CDR3 in DNA: TGTGCCAGCAGCCCCGGACAGGCCAGCTCCTACGAGCAGTACTTC. This encodes CASSPGQASSYEQYF.

This clone was detected only a few times. The chain is built from TRBV29-1 and TRBJ1-5; perhaps TRBD1 as D (6 bases). The CDR3 runs to 13 residues. Germline V gene lookup returns CDR1 SQVTM and CDR2 ANQGSEA. Trimming shortened V by 4 bases and J by 0 bases, and 7 bases separated the two germline ends. Here the CDR3 reads CSVAGASNQPQHF. The CDR3 DNA reads TGCAGCGTTGCAGGGGCTAGCAATCAGCCCCAGCATTTT.

The genes are TRBV29-1 and TRBJ2-2; perhaps TRBD1 as D (5 bases). The CDR3 loop spans 14 amino acids. Germline lookup yields CDR1 SQVTM and CDR2 ANQGSEA. Trimming removed 4 bases from V and 3 bases from J, with 12 bases in between. The CDR3 loop reads CSVVGALDTGELFF. CDR3 nucleotides: TGCAGCGTTGTAGGGGCCCTCGACACCGGGGAGCTGTTTTTT.

The chain employs TRBV6-5 and TRBJ2-1; unclear D gene. The CDR3 is made up of 11 amino acids. Germline V lookup: CDR1 MNHEY, CDR2 SVGAGI. V was pared by 8 bases and J by 4 bases, with 6 bases between. The CDR3 DNA reads as TGTGCCAGCGAGCTGTACAATGAGCAGTTCTTC. It yields the protein CASELYNEQFF.